This TCR beta chain was sequenced during a study of cytomegalovirus exposure and HLA in healthy donors. Study outcomes and limitations: Per published accounts, TCR beta sequences correctly predicted the HLA-A and HLA-B alleles of most subjects. Prior analysis indicated that the majority of TCR beta V segments exhibited productivity approximately 87% or approximately 30% of the time.

With 60 Vbeta and 13 Jbeta primers, the PCR was carried out. Method: immunoSEQ multiplex PCR; TCRdb's copy keeps in-frame clones and lacks some. The top ten clones hold about 22% of a sample with about 90,000 clones, less than 80% of them seen once. In this sample, this clone turned up a few times. Its antigen is not identified. The CDR3 extends over 13 amino acids. The germline V and J ends were trimmed by 0 bases and 4 bases, with 7 bases remaining between them. Per germline, CDR1 SGHNT and CDR2 YYREEE (reference sequence). The clonotype originates from a woman in her forties or fifties in good health and CMV-seropositive. What was sequenced was PBMCs. This chain connects TRBV5-4 to TRBJ1-1, with D maybe TRBD1 (5 bases). CDR3 sequence (DNA): TGTGCCAGCAGCTTGGGACAGCTCACTGAAGCTTTCTTT. It is translated as CASSLGQLTEAFF.